This TCR beta chain appears in the sequencing data of a study of cytomegalovirus exposure and HLA in healthy donors. General study results and limits: Prior analysis indicated that the majority of TCR beta V segments exhibited productivity approximately 87% or approximately 30% of the time.

The PCR had 60 Vbeta and 13 Jbeta primers. Sequencing was performed with immunoSEQ multiplex PCR; in TCRdb, only in-frame clones are kept and a portion is missing. Found here are roughly 140,000 clones, approximately 82% of them singletons; the top ten hold under 8%. On this clone: What it binds is not known.

The CDR3 consists of 13 residues. Per germline, CDR1 SEHNR and CDR2 FQNEAQ (reference sequence). J gave up 7 bases and V 5 bases, and 3 bases lay outside the gene matches. The chain carries TRBV7-9 and TRBJ2-4; 9 bases fit TRBD1. Sequencing was done on a sample of PBMCs. The sequence derives from a woman between 45 and 60 years old in good health and CMV-seropositive. CDR3 loop: CASSLGQGNIQYF. For the CDR3, the DNA is TGTGCCAGCAGCCTCGGACAGGGGAACATTCAGTACTTC.